Each of the 20 T cell receptor beta chains below was sequenced from the same sample in a study of blood T cell repertoires in COVID-19 (dated by TCRdb to about 2020). The library was obtained by the immunoSEQ multiplex PCR assay. TCRdb carries this immuneACCESS record with in-frame sequences only. Its versions omit some clonotypes, under half of them owing to an unresolved V gene in the studies checked, with the rest unexplained. The sample table contains some 100,000 clones; only one count was recorded for 70% to 85% of them. The ten largest clones add up to 2% to 3% of the sample. The sample comprised peripheral blood. The receptors originated from a man aged 45-60 years with acute or convalescent COVID-19.

This clone was detected only a few times. The same CDR3 also results from other DNA sequences found in this sample. The J gene is TRBJ2-7, the V gene TRBV4-2, with 9 positions matching TRBD2. The CDR3 loop spans 16 amino acids. Germline-derived CDR1 and CDR2 are LGHNA and YNFKEQ. Germline trimming cut 0 bases from V and 1 base from J; bases unmatched to any gene: 4. CDR3 DNA sequence: TGTGCCAGCAGCCAAGATCGGCTAGCGGGGTCCTACGAGCAGTACTTC. This translates into CASSQDRLAGSYEQYF.

This clone was detected once. The chain recombines TRBV5-4 with TRBJ2-1, with TRBD2 matching 8 bases. V lost 4 bases and J lost 3; bases outside the gene matches: 9. Germline CDR1 and CDR2: SGHNT and YYREEE (reference sequence). This CDR3 contains 16 residues. Written as DNA, the CDR3 is TGTGCCAGCAGCCAATTAGCGGGGTCCATCTACAATGAGCAGTTCTTC. Amino acid sequence: CASSQLAGSIYNEQFF.

The J gene is TRBJ1-5, the V gene TRBV15; unclear D gene. Between the trimmed V and J ends, which lost 3 bases and 3 bases, there was a span of 12 bases. Germline V gene data show CDR1 as LNHNV and CDR2 as YYDKDF (reference sequence). The CDR3 spans 15 residues. The CDR3 DNA follows: TGTGCCACCAGCAGCGGAACGGGTGACAATCAGCCCCAGCATTTT. Amino acid sequence: CATSSGTGDNQPQHF.

The J gene is TRBJ2-7, the V gene TRBV28, with a possible D match to TRBD2 (5 bases). The CDR3 extends over 16 amino acids. The V and J ends lost 1 base and 3 bases respectively, with 16 bases between them. Germline lookup yields CDR1 MDHEN and CDR2 SYDVKM. CDR3: CASSLLSWGDGYEQYF. The CDR3 region has the DNA TGTGCCAGCAGTTTATTATCGTGGGGAGACGGCTACGAGCAGTACTTC. The whole variable domain, remainder taken from reference TRBV28 and TRBJ2-7, is DVKVTQSSRYLVKRTGEKVFLECVQDMDHENMFWYRQDPGLGLRLIYFSYDVKMKEKGDIPEGYSVSREKKERFSLILESASTNQTSMYLCASSLLSWGDGYEQYFGPGTRLTVT.

The chain couples TRBV15 to TRBJ1-3; D unresolved. Per germline, CDR1 LNHNV and CDR2 YYDKDF (reference sequence). V lost 4 bases and J 0 bases, leaving 13 bases between the germline ends. This CDR3 is built from 16 residues. This CDR3 reads CATSTAGSFSGNTIYF. The CDR3 DNA reads TGTGCCACCAGCACGGCAGGATCGTTCTCTGGAAACACCATATATTTT.

V is TRBV19 and J is TRBJ2-2, with 9 bases matching TRBD2. With 5 bases clipped from V and 3 bases from J, the junction kept 10 bases outside the gene matches. The CDR3 is 17 amino acids. Germline lookup yields CDR1 LNHDA and CDR2 SQIVND (reference sequence). The CDR3 nucleotides read TGTGCCAGTAGTCCAGGAGCGGGGGGTCGATACACCGGGGAGCTGTTTTTT. This codes for CASSPGAGGRYTGELFF. The entire variable domain, with the rest obtained from reference TRBV19 and TRBJ2-2, is as follows: DGGITQSPKYLFRKEGQNVTLSCEQNLNHDAMYWYRQDPGQGLRLIYYSQIVNDFQKGDIAEGYSVSREKKESFPLTVTSAQKNPTAFYLCASSPGAGGRYTGELFFGEGSRLTVL.

The chain links TRBV4-1 to TRBJ2-3; the match to TRBD2 covers 11 bases. The CDR3 covers 19 residues. V lost 7 bases to trimming and J lost 6 bases; unmatched junction nucleotides: 21. Germline CDR1 and CDR2: MGHRA and YSYEKL. As DNA, the CDR3 is TGCGCCAGCAACCCGGGCTTAGCGGGGGGGTTTAGATCCCGGGATACGCAGTATTTT. It yields the protein CASNPGLAGGFRSRDTQYF.

The V gene is TRBV2, the J gene TRBJ2-1, with TRBD2 identical over 11 bases. Germline lookup yields CDR1 SNHLY and CDR2 FYNNEI. The CDR3 totals 14 residues. The V and J ends lost 5 bases and 8 bases, in that order; junction bases with no gene match: 5. CDR3 sequence (DNA): TGTGCCAGCAGTCTACTAGCGGGGGCTCATGAGCAGTTCTTC. It specifies CASSLLAGAHEQFF.

The chain is built from TRBV2 and TRBJ1-2; TRBD1 agrees at 10 bases. The J segment lost 1 base and the V segment lost 5 bases, leaving 4 bases of the junction unmatched. Germline CDR1 and CDR2: SNHLY and FYNNEI. The CDR3 has 15 amino acids. CDR3 amino acids: CASSIDRGHNYGYTF. The CDR3, as DNA: TGTGCCAGCAGTATCGACAGGGGGCATAACTATGGCTACACCTTC.

The chain is built from TRBV2 and TRBJ2-7; the D is unclear. This CDR3 has 8 residues. Trimming took off 7 bases at V and 12 bases at J, with 7 bases between the two ends. Germline V gives CDR1 SNHLY, CDR2 FYNNEI. CDR3 DNA sequence: TGTGCCAGCACCTGTCTGTACTTC. Translating it yields CASTCLYF.

This clone was counted once. This chain connects TRBV6-1 to TRBJ1-2; tentative D call: TRBD1 (5 bases). The V end was cut by 2 bases, the J end by 5 bases, with 12 bases between. Germline lookup yields CDR1 MNHNS and CDR2 SASEGT. The length of the CDR3 is 14 residues. The CDR3 DNA is TGTGCCAGCAGTGAAAGGGGACTCGAGTATGGCTACACCTTC. Translating gives CASSERGLEYGYTF.

The chain is built from TRBV12-3 or TRBV12-4 and TRBJ2-3; D possibly corresponds to TRBD1 (6 bases). V was shortened by 1 base and J by 9 bases, with 8 bases between the two germline ends. The CDR3 is made up of 12 amino acids. As DNA, the CDR3 is TGTGCCAGCAGTTTAGGGGGGCAAACGCAGTATTTT. Its protein is CASSLGGQTQYF.

This clone has just a few counts. The gene calls are TRBV7-8 and TRBJ2-3, with 8 nucleotides matching TRBD1. V was clipped by 5 bases and J by 1 base; unmatched bases: 8. Germline CDR1 SGHVS, CDR2 FQNEAQ. This CDR3 comprises 16 residues. The CDR3 is CASSIGQGFGTDTQYF. DNA of the CDR3: TGTGCCAGCAGCATCGGACAGGGTTTTGGCACAGATACGCAGTATTTT.

The chain combines TRBV15 with TRBJ1-3; unclear D gene. The CDR3 loop spans 14 amino acids. The germline V gene encodes CDR1 LNHNV and CDR2 YYDKDF (reference sequence). The ends were cut back, 2 bases at V and 4 bases at J, with 9 bases in the middle. CDR3 coding DNA: TGTGCCACCAGCAGACCAACGCGGGGAAACACCATATATTTT. Its translation: CATSRPTRGNTIYF.

This clone was detected once. The gene calls are TRBV5-1 and TRBJ2-3; 8 bases are a match to TRBD1. Germline V CDR1 and CDR2: SGHRS, YFSETQ. The V segment lost 4 bases and the J segment 1 base; nucleotides outside the gene matches: 11. The CDR3 consists of 17 residues. CDR3 in amino acids: CASSHPGQGMRTDTQYF. CDR3 nucleotide sequence: TGCGCCAGCAGCCACCCTGGACAGGGTATGCGCACAGATACGCAGTATTTT.

The chain is built from TRBV10-2 and TRBJ1-1, with 8 positions matching TRBD1. V lost 3 bases to trimming and J lost 5 bases; unmatched junction nucleotides: 5. This CDR3 region has 14 residues. CDR1 WSHSY and CDR2 SAAADI come from the germline V gene. The CDR3 here is CASSDRGRGTEAFF. The CDR3 DNA follows: TGCGCCAGCAGTGACAGGGGGCGCGGGACTGAAGCTTTCTTT.

This chain links TRBV4-1 with TRBJ2-5; D remains unclear. CDR3 size: 14 residues. Deletions cut 3 bases from V and 4 bases from J, with 12 bases between. Germline loops: CDR1 MGHRA, CDR2 YSYEKL. CDR3 amino acids: CASSQHQSVETQYF. For the CDR3, the DNA is TGCGCCAGCAGCCAGCATCAAAGCGTAGAGACCCAGTACTTC.

The rearrangement uses TRBV18 and TRBJ1-1, with 7 nucleotides matching TRBD1. Per germline, CDR1 KGHSH and CDR2 LQKENI. Trimming removed 10 bases from V and 4 bases from J; junction bases left unmatched: 9. The CDR3 runs to 13 residues. The CDR3 loop is CATNPGGGTEAFF. The CDR3 nucleotides are TGTGCCACCAATCCAGGGGGAGGCACTGAAGCTTTCTTT. The full variable domain, its missing parts supplied by reference TRBV18 and TRBJ1-1, is NAGVMQNPRHLVRRRGQEARLRCSPMKGHSHVYWYRQLPEEGLKFMVYLQKENIIDESGMPKERFSAEFPKEGPSILRIQQVVRGDSAAYFCATNPGGGTEAFFGQGTRLTVV.

V and J are TRBV7-9 and TRBJ2-1; perhaps TRBD1 as D (8 bases). The germline V and J ends were trimmed by 5 bases and 8 bases, with 22 bases remaining between them. This CDR3 contains 16 residues. Germline V gene data show CDR1 as SEHNR and CDR2 as FQNEAQ (reference sequence). The CDR3 sequence is CASSQRDRSYNDEQFF. The CDR3 DNA reads TGTGCCAGCAGCCAGCGGGACAGGTCTTACAATGATGAGCAGTTCTTC. The full variable domain, with the rest looked up from reference TRBV7-9 and TRBJ2-1, is DTGVSQNPRHKITKRGQNVTFRCDPISEHNRLYWYRQTLGQGPEFLTYFQNEAQLEKSRLLSDRFSAERPKGSFSTLEIQRTEQGDSAMYLCASSQRDRSYNDEQFFGPGTRLTVL.

The CDR3 sequence: CASSVNSVELRTDTQYF. The CDR3 bases are TGTGCCAGCAGCGTAAATAGCGTGGAGTTAAGGACAGATACGCAGTATTTT. This sequence joins TRBV9 and TRBJ2-3, with D possibly TRBD2 on 5 matching bases. The germline gives CDR1 SGDLS, CDR2 YYNGEE. CDR3 length: 17 amino acids. V was shortened by 1 base and J by 3 bases, with 18 bases between the two germline ends.